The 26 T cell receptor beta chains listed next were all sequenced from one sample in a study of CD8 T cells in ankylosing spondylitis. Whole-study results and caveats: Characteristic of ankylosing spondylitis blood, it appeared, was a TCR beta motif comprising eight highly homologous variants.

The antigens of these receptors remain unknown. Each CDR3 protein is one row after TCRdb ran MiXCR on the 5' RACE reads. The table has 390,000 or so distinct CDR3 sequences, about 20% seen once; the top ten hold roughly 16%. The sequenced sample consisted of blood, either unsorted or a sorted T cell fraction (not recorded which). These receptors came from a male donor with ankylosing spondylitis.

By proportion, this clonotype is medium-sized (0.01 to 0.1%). The CDR3 sequence: CASSSGVTDTQYF. The CDR3 region has the DNA TGCGCCAGCAGCTCGGGGGTCACAGATACGCAGTATTTT. This chain connects TRBV5-1 to TRBJ2-3; TRBD2 might be the D (6 bases). V dropped 3 bases and J dropped 2 bases, with 7 bases sitting between them. This CDR3 spans 13 amino acids. Germline V lookup: CDR1 SGHRS, CDR2 YFSETQ.

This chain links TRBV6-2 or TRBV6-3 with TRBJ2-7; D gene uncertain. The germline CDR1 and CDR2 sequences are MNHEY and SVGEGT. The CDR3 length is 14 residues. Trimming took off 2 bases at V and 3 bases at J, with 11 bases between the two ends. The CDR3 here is CASSYRISNYEQYF. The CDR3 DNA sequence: TGTGCCAGCAGTTACCGGATCTCGAACTACGAGCAGTACTTC.

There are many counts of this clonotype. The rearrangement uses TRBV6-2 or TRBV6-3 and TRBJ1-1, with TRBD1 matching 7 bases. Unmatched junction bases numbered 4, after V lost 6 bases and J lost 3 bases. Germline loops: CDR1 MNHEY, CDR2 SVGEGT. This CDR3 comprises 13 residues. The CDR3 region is CASRQGTYTEAFF. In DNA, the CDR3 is TGTGCCAGCAGACAGGGGACTTACACTGAAGCTTTCTTT.

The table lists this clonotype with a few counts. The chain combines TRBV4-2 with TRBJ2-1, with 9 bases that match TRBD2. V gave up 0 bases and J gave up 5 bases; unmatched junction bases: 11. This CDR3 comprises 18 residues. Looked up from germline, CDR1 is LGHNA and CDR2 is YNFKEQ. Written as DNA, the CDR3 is TGTGCCAGCAGCCAAGATTCGAGCGGCGGGAGGGCTAACAATGAGCAGTTCTTC. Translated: CASSQDSSGGRANNEQFF.

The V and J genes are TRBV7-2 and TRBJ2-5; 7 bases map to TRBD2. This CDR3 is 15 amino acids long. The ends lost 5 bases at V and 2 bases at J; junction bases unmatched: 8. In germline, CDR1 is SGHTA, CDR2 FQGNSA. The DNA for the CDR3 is TGTGCCAGCAGCGTGGCGGGGGAGCCACAAGAGACCCAGTACTTC. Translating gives CASSVAGEPQETQYF.

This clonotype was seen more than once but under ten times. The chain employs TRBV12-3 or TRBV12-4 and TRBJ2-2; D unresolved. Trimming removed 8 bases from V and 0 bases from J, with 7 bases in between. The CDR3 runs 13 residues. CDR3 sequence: CASCSSNTGELFF. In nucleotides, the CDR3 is TGTGCCAGCTGCAGTTCGAACACCGGGGAGCTGTTTTTT.

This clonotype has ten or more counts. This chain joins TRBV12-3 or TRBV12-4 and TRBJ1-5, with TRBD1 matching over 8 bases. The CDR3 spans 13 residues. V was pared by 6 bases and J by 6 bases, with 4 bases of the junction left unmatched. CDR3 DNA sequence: TGTGCCAGCAGCGACAGGGGACTTCAGCCCCAGCATTTT. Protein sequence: CASSDRGLQPQHF.

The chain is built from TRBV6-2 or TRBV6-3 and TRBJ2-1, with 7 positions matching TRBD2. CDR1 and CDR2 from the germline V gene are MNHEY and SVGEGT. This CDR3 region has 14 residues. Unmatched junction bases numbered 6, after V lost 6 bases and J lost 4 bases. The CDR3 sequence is CASRAGVGYNEQFF. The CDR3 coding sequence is TGTGCCAGCAGGGCGGGAGTGGGGTACAATGAGCAGTTCTTC.

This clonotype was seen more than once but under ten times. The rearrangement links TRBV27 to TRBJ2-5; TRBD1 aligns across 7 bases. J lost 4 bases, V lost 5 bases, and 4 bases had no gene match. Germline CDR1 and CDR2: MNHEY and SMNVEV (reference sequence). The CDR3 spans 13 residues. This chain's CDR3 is CASSTHRGETQYF. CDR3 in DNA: TGTGCCAGCAGTACCCACAGGGGAGAGACCCAGTACTTC.

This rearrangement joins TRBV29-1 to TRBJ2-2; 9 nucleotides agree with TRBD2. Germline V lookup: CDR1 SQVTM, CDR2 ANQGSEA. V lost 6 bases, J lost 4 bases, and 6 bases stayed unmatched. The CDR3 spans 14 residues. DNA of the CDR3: TGCAGCGTCTCCCAAGCGGGAGGCACCGGGGAGCTGTTTTTT. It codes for CSVSQAGGTGELFF.

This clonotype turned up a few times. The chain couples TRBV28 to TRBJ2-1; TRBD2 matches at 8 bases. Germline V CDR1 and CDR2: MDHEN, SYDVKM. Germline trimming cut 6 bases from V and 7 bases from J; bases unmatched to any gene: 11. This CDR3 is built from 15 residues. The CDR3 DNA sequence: TGTGCCAGCAGCCCTCCGGGACTAGAATGGAATGAGCAGTTCTTC. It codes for CASSPPGLEWNEQFF.

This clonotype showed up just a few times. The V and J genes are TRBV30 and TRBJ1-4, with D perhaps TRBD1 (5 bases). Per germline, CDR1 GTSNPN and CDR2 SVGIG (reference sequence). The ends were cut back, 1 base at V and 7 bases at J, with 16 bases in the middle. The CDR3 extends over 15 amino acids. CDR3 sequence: CAWSELLRDSEKLFF. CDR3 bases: TGTGCCTGGAGTGAGCTTCTCAGGGACTCTGAAAAACTGTTTTTT.

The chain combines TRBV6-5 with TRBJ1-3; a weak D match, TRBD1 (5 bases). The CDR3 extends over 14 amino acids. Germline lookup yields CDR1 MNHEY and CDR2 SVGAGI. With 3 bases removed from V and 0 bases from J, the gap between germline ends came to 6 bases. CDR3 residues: CASSYRGSGNTIYF. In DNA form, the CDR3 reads TGTGCCAGCAGTTATAGGGGCTCTGGAAACACCATATATTTT.

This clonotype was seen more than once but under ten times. CDR3 sequence: CASSLLRGLAGGHEQFF. CDR3 DNA sequence: TGTGCCAGCAGCCTATTACGGGGACTAGCGGGAGGTCATGAGCAGTTCTTC. The rearrangement joins TRBV7-9 to TRBJ2-1, with 15 bases lining up with TRBD2. This CDR3 region has 17 residues. Unmatched junction bases numbered 10, after V lost 5 bases and J lost 8 bases. Germline assignment: CDR1 SEHNR and CDR2 FQNEAQ (reference sequence).

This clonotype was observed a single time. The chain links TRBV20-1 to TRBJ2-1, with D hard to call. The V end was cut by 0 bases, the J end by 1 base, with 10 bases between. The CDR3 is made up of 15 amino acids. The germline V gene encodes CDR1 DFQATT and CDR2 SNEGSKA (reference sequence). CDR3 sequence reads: CSARDTRFSYNEQFF. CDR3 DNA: TGCAGTGCTAGAGATACCCGGTTTTCCTACAATGAGCAGTTCTTC.

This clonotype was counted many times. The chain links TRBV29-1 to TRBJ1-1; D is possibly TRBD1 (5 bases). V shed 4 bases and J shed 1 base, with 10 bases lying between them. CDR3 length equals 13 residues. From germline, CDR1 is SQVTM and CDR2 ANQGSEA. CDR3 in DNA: TGCAGCGTTGCGAGACAGACGAACACTGAAGCTTTCTTT. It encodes CSVARQTNTEAFF.

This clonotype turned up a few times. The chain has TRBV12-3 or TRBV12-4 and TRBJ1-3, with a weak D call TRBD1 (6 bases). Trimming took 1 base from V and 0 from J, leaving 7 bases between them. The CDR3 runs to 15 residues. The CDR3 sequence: CASSLGTDSGNTIYF. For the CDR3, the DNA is TGTGCCAGCAGTTTAGGGACAGACTCTGGAAACACCATATATTTT.

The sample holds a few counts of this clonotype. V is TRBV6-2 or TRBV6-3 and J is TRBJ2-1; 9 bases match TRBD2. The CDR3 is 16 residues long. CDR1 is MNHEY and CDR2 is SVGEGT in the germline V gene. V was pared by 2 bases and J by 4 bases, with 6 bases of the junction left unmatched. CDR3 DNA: TGTGCCAGCAGTTACGTGGCGGGAGGGCCATACAATGAGCAGTTCTTC. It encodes CASSYVAGGPYNEQFF.

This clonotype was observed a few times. The CDR3: CASSYRPPGPYEQYF. DNA of the CDR3: TGTGCCAGCAGTTACCGACCCCCGGGCCCCTACGAGCAGTACTTC. The chain links TRBV6-5 to TRBJ2-7, with D unresolved. The CDR3 loop spans 15 amino acids. Germline loops: CDR1 MNHEY, CDR2 SVGAGI. V lost 2 bases, J lost 2 bases, and 13 bases lay in between.

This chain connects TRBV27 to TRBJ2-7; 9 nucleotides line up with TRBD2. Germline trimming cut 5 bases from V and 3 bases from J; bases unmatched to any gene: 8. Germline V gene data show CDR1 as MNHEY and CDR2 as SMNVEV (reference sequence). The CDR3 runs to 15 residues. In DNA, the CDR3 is TGTGCCAGCAGTCCCCTAGCGGGATCTTTCTACGAGCAGTACTTC. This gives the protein CASSPLAGSFYEQYF.

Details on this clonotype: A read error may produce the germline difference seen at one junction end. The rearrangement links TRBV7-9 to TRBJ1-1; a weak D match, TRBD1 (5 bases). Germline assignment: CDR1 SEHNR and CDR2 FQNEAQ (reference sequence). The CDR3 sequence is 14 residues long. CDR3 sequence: CASSVAGLNTEAFF. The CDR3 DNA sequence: TGTGCCAGCAGCGTAGCAGGGTTGAACACTGAAGCTTTCTTT.

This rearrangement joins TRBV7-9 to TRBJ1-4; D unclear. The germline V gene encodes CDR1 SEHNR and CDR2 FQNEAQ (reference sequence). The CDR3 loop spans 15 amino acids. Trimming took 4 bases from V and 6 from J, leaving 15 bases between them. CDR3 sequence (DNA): TGTGCCAGCAGCTCTTCGGTTTCGAGTCATGAAAAACTGTTTTTT. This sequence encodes CASSSSVSSHEKLFF.

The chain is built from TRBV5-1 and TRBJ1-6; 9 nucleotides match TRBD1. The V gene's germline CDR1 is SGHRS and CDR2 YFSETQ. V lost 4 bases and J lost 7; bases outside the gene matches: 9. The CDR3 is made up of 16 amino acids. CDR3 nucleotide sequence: TGCGCCAGCAGCCTCAGACCGGGACAGGGAAATTCACCCCTCCACTTT. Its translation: CASSLRPGQGNSPLHF.

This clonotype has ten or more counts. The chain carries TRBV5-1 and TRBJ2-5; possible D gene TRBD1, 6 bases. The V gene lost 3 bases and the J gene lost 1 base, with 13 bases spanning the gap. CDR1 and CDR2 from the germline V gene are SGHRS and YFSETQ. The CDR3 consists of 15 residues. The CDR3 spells CASSSNTGSQETQYF. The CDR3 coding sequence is TGCGCCAGCAGCTCCAACACAGGGTCCCAAGAGACCCAGTACTTC.

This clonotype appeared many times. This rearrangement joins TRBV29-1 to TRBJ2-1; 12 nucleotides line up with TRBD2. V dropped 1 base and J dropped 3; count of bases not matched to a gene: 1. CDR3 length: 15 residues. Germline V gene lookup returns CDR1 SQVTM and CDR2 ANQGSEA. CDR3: CSVEGLAGVYNEQFF. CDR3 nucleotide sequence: TGCAGCGTTGAAGGACTAGCGGGAGTCTACAATGAGCAGTTCTTC.

Written as DNA, the CDR3 is TGTGCCAGCAGCCGCGGGGGAGGGGAGGATTCACCCCTCCACTTT. Translated, it gives CASSRGGGEDSPLHF. V is TRBV4-2 and J is TRBJ1-6, with D possibly TRBD1 on 5 matching bases. The CDR3 covers 15 residues. Trimming removed 4 bases from V and 8 bases from J, with 15 bases in between. Per germline, CDR1 LGHNA and CDR2 YNFKEQ.